Shown below are 4 T cell receptor beta chains from a single sample sequenced in a study of blood T cells in healthy people across ages (dated by TCRdb to between 2014 and 2017). The library was produced with 5' RACE. Instrument used: Illumina HiSeq 2500. A second PCR of about 6 to 11 cycles was run with a J-beta primer mix and a sample-barcoded 5' primer. TCRdb redid the processing of the public reads, applying fastp at Q25 and MiXCR, and retained in-frame beta chains. Each record represents a unique CDR3 protein, reported with the most common genes and DNA among its rows. The sample records 700,000 or so distinct CDR3 sequences, 22% of which are singletons. Around a fifth of the sample is held by the ten biggest clonotypes. The sample comprised blood. The receptors were gathered from a man in his 70s in good health.

This clonotype has only a few counts. The chain uses TRBV3-1 and TRBJ2-2; 7 bases map to TRBD1. This CDR3 comprises 16 residues. Germline V lookup: CDR1 LGHDT, CDR2 YNNKEL (reference sequence). Losses at the gene ends were 8 bases for V and 5 bases for J; bases not matched to a gene: 14. The CDR3 is CASDLVRGRWTGELFF. The CDR3 nucleotides read TGTGCCAGCGATTTGGTTAGGGGGCGTTGGACCGGGGAGCTGTTTTTT.

This clonotype was counted a few times. The chain uses TRBV20-1 and TRBJ2-5; 14 bases match TRBD2. The CDR3 consists of 17 residues. V lost 5 bases, J lost 4 bases, and 12 bases stayed unmatched. The germline gives CDR1 DFQATT, CDR2 SNEGSKA (reference sequence). The DNA for the CDR3 is TGCAGTGCTCACAACTTCATAGGACTAGCGGGGGGAGAGACCCAGTACTTC. It translates to CSAHNFIGLAGGETQYF.

This clonotype occurred a few times. This CDR3 is CAISDRDEQYF. The CDR3, as DNA: TGTGCCATCAGTGACAGGGACGAGCAGTACTTC. J is TRBJ2-7 and V is TRBV10-3; a weak D match, TRBD1 (5 bases). The CDR3 covers 11 residues. Germline CDR1 is ENHRY and CDR2 is SYGVKD. V was trimmed by 3 bases and J by 5 bases, leaving 5 bases between them.

This CDR3 reads CSARDWAVLTQYF. The CDR3 region has the DNA TGCAGTGCTAGAGACTGGGCAGTGCTTACGCAGTATTTT. V and J are TRBV20-1 and TRBJ2-3; D not resolved. This CDR3 is 13 amino acids long. Germline V lookup: CDR1 DFQATT, CDR2 SNEGSKA (reference sequence). Trimming stripped 0 bases from V and 8 bases from J, with 12 bases between.